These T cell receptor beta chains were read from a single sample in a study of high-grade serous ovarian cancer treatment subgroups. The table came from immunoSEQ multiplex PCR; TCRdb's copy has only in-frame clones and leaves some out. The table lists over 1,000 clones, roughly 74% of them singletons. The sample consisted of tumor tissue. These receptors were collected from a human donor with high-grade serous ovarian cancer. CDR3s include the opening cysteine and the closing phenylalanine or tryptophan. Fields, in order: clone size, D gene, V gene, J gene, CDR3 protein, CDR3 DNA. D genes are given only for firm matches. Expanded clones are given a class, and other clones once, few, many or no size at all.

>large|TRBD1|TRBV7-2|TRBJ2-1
CASRATGGIREQFF
TGTGCCAGCAGGGCGACAGGGGGAATAAGGGAGCAGTTCTTC
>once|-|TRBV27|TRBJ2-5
CASSFNLASLLTETQYF
TGTGCCAGCAGTTTCAACCTGGCTAGCTTGCTTACGGAGACCCAGTACTTC
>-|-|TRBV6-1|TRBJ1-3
CASSVRQDSGNTIYF
TGTGCCAGCAGTGTAAGACAGGACTCTGGAAACACCATATATTTT
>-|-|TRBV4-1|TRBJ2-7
CASSQRGAFEQYF
TGCGCCAGCAGCCAGAGGGGGGCATTCGAGCAGTACTTC
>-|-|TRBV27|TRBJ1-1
CASSSLRMRSNTEAFF
TGTGCCAGCAGTTCATTAAGGATGCGATCGAACACTGAAGCTTTCTTT
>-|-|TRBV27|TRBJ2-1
CASSLSPDALYEQFF
TGTGCCAGCAGTTTATCTCCGGACGCTTTATATGAGCAGTTCTTC
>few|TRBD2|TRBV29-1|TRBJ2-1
CSVKGLAGVISYNEQFF
TGCAGCGTGAAAGGACTAGCGGGGGTGATATCCTACAATGAGCAGTTCTTC
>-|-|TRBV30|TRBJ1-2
CAWSVWGSQANYGYTF
TGTGCCTGGAGTGTATGGGGCAGTCAGGCTAACTATGGCTACACCTTC
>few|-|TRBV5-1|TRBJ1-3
CASSLELGGAGNTIYF
TGCGCCAGCAGCTTGGAATTAGGAGGGGCTGGAAACACCATATATTTT
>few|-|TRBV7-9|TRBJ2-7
CASSSSTEQYF
TGTGCCAGCAGCTCGAGCACGGAGCAGTACTTC
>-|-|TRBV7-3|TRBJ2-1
CASSLGLYNEQFF
TGTGCCAGCAGCTTGGGACTTTACAATGAGCAGTTCTTC
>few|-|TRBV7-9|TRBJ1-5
CASSLGGFGNQPQHF
TGTGCCAGCAGCTTAGGAGGGTTCGGCAATCAGCCCCAGCATTTT
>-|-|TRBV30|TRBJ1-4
CACFLGEAEKLFF
TGTGCCTGTTTTCTCGGGGAAGCCGAAAAACTGTTTTTT
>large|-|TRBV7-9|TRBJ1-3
CASSLPVSTDTIYF
TGTGCCAGCAGCTTGCCCGTATCTACAGACACCATATATTTT
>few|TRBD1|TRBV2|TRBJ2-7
CASSEGAGGQAYEQYF
TGTGCCAGCAGTGAAGGGGCAGGGGGCCAAGCCTACGAGCAGTACTTC
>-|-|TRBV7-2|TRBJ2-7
CATSASYSSYEQYF
TGTGCCACAAGTGCCAGTTACAGCTCCTACGAGCAGTACTTC
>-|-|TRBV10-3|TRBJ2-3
CAISESGTDTQYF
TGTGCCATCAGTGAGTCGGGGACAGATACGCAGTATTTT
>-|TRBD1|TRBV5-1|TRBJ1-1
CASSLEGQGAFEAFF
TGCGCCAGCAGCTTAGAGGGACAGGGGGCTTTTGAAGCTTTCTTT
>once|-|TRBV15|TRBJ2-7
CATGNRATDEQYF
TGTGCCACCGGAAACAGGGCCACCGACGAGCAGTACTTC
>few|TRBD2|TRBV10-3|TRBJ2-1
CATRGDNEQFF
TGTGCCACCCGGGGGGACAATGAGCAGTTCTTC
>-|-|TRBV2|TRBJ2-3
CAINRQAHTDTQYF
TGTGCCATCAACCGACAGGCCCACACAGATACGCAGTATTTT
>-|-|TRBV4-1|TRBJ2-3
CASSQGPAGFGTDTQYF
TGCGCCAGCAGCCAAGGTCCCGCCGGGTTTGGCACAGATACGCAGTATTTT
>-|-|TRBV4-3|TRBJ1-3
CASSQERSAAASGNTIYF
TGCGCCAGCAGCCAAGAGAGATCCGCGGCAGCCTCTGGAAACACCATATATTTT
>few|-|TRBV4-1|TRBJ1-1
CASSQAETEGNTEAFF
TGCGCCAGCAGCCAAGCCGAGACTGAGGGGAACACTGAAGCTTTCTTT
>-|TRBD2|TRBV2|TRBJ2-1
CASNQGTSGNNEQFF
TGTGCTAGCAATCAAGGGACTAGCGGAAACAATGAGCAGTTCTTC
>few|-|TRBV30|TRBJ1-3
CAWSDNKNTIYF
TGTGCCTGGAGTGATAATAAAAACACCATATATTTT
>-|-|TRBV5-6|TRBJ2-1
CASSLSGYNEQFF
TGTGCCAGCAGCTTGTCAGGGTACAATGAGCAGTTCTTC
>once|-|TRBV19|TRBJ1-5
CASSSRTDREYSNQPQHF
TGTGCCAGTAGTTCCCGGACAGATAGAGAATATAGCAATCAGCCCCAGCATTTT